These 17 T cell receptor beta chains were sequenced from one sample in a study of regulatory T cells in long-lasting Graves disease. Regarding time point: persistent/refractory GD, antithyroid drugs over 5 years with positive TRAb. PBMC-derived RNA was used for the TCR library. The TCR beta library used iRepertoire HTBI primers with Arm-PCR amplification of CDR3. MiXCR was run by TCRdb on the multiplex PCR reads, yielding one entry per CDR3 protein. The sample has hundreds of thousands of distinct CDR3 sequences; 21% are singletons. Material: peripheral blood mononuclear cells (PBMCs), obtained when the disease was refractory, from a patient treated with antithyroid drugs. All receptors derive from a female donor with Graves disease.

CDR3 sequence (DNA): TGTGCCAGCAGCGTAGGGGTCGGGGGGGAGACCCAGTACTTC. This sequence encodes CASSVGVGGETQYF. The chain recombines TRBV9 with TRBJ2-5; 7 nucleotides line up with TRBD2. V shed 0 bases and J 5 bases; nucleotides not matched to a gene: 4. Germline CDR1 and CDR2: SGDLS and YYNGEE. The CDR3 is made up of 14 amino acids.

This clonotype has at least ten counts. The chain has TRBV28 and TRBJ1-4; D call uncertain. Trimming removed 5 bases at V and 4 bases at J, with 14 bases between. The CDR3 consists of 15 residues. CDR1 is MDHEN, CDR2 SYDVKM, per germline. CDR3 sequence reads: CASSTPRILNEKLFF. The CDR3 coding sequence is TGTGCCAGCAGTACCCCGCGGATCCTTAATGAAAAACTGTTTTTT.

This clonotype was observed at least ten times. The chain uses TRBV3-1 and TRBJ1-5; perhaps TRBD1 as D (5 bases). CDR3 length: 13 amino acids. Per germline, CDR1 LGHDT and CDR2 YNNKEL (reference sequence). The V and J ends lost 0 bases and 11 bases respectively, with 11 bases between them. CDR3 in DNA: TGTGCCAGCAGCCAAGACTGGGGCTCAGCCCAGCATTTT. Protein: CASSQDWGSAQHF.

This CDR3 is CASSETGIGTGELFF. As DNA, the CDR3 is TGTGCCAGCAGCGAGACAGGGATCGGGACCGGGGAGCTGTTTTTT. V is TRBV28 and J is TRBJ2-2; 7 bases align to TRBD1. Germline assignment: CDR1 MDHEN and CDR2 SYDVKM. The CDR3 has 15 residues. After removal of 6 bases from V and 5 bases from J, the junction contained 9 bases not matched to a gene.

The chain carries TRBV6-2 or TRBV6-3 and TRBJ2-1, with TRBD2 identical over 8 bases. In germline, CDR1 is MNHEY, CDR2 SVGEGT. Trimming removed 0 bases from V and 7 bases from J; junction bases left unmatched: 8. This CDR3 region has 16 residues. CDR3 amino acids: CASSYSGTGRGNEQFF. The CDR3 DNA is TGTGCCAGCAGTTACTCCGGGACCGGGAGGGGAAATGAGCAGTTCTTC.

The chain carries TRBV19 and TRBJ2-2, with 7 bases fitting TRBD2. Looked up from germline, CDR1 is LNHDA and CDR2 is SQIVND (reference sequence). This CDR3 contains 17 residues. Trimming cost V 1 base and J 1 base; bases outside gene matches: 6. The CDR3 DNA follows: TGTGCCAGTAGTATAGGTGTGGGAGGGAAGAACACCGGGGAGCTGTTTTTT. Residues: CASSIGVGGKNTGELFF.

The rearrangement uses TRBV6-1 and TRBJ1-1, with D tentatively TRBD1 (5 bases). The CDR3 is 16 amino acids. V was pared by 1 base and J by 4 bases, with 16 bases between. The germline V gene has CDR1 MNHNS and CDR2 SASEGT. Written as DNA, the CDR3 is TGTGCCAGCAGTGAAGGTTCTCTGGGGGAGGTCACTGAAGCTTTCTTT. This encodes CASSEGSLGEVTEAFF.

The chain joins TRBV7-9 to TRBJ1-4; no firm D call. The CDR3 has 14 amino acids. Germline V lookup: CDR1 SEHNR, CDR2 FQNEAQ (reference sequence). With 5 bases removed from V and 8 bases from J, the gap between germline ends came to 15 bases. This CDR3 reads CASSIEGTAEKLFF. CDR3 bases: TGTGCCAGCAGCATAGAGGGTACTGCGGAAAAACTGTTTTTT.

The chain couples TRBV27 to TRBJ1-6; 8 bases line up with TRBD1. The CDR3 is made up of 14 amino acids. Germline V gene sequence: CDR1 MNHEY, CDR2 SMNVEV (reference sequence). V was pared by 7 bases and J by 10 bases, with 9 bases of the junction left unmatched. The CDR3 is CASNQQGERSPLHF. CDR3 sequence (DNA): TGTGCCAGCAATCAACAGGGGGAGAGGTCACCCCTCCACTTT.

This clonotype showed up just a few times. The chain recombines TRBV28 with TRBJ2-1, with 8 bases matching TRBD2. The V gene's germline CDR1 is MDHEN and CDR2 SYDVKM. V lost 7 bases and J lost 10; bases outside the gene matches: 24. The CDR3 is 18 amino acids. The CDR3 protein is CASTRQGERPGGFWEQFF. DNA for the CDR3: TGTGCCAGCACCAGGCAAGGTGAACGCCCGGGAGGGTTTTGGGAGCAGTTCTTC.

This clonotype came up a few times. V and J are TRBV20-1 and TRBJ1-5; 8 bases are shared with TRBD1. V shed 6 bases and J 1 base; nucleotides not matched to a gene: 8. From germline, CDR1 is DFQATT and CDR2 SNEGSKA (reference sequence). This CDR3 comprises 15 residues. Here the CDR3 reads CSAKDRVESNQPQHF. As DNA, the CDR3 is TGCAGTGCGAAGGACAGGGTGGAGAGCAATCAGCCCCAGCATTTT.

This clonotype was seen ten or more times. V gene TRBV28 combines with J gene TRBJ2-7, with 8 bases that match TRBD1. The V segment lost 1 base and the J segment 1 base; nucleotides outside the gene matches: 6. The CDR3 is 16 residues long. Per germline, CDR1 MDHEN and CDR2 SYDVKM. The CDR3 spells CASSLSRQGISYEQYF. The CDR3 DNA follows: TGTGCCAGCAGTTTATCCCGACAGGGGATTTCCTACGAGCAGTACTTC.

This clonotype appeared a few times. The chain uses TRBV20-1 and TRBJ1-1; no firm D call. Per the germline V gene, CDR1 is DFQATT and CDR2 is SNEGSKA (reference sequence). V was cut by 5 bases and J by 1 base, with 11 bases left in between. The CDR3 contains 13 residues. The CDR3 protein is CSAPDGRNTEAFF. CDR3 in DNA: TGCAGTGCTCCGGACGGGAGGAACACTGAAGCTTTCTTT.

This clonotype occurred many times. This chain links TRBV2 with TRBJ1-1; D is perhaps TRBD1 (5 bases). This CDR3 is built from 14 residues. The V end lost 8 bases, the J end lost 3 bases, and 16 bases lay between the germline ends. Per the germline V gene, CDR1 is SNHLY and CDR2 is FYNNEI. CDR3 sequence (DNA): TGTGCCAGCGTAGGGTCAGGGTCGGACACTGAAGCTTTCTTT. It is translated as CASVGSGSDTEAFF.

The V gene is TRBV7-9, the J gene TRBJ2-7, with a possible D match to TRBD2 (6 bases). Germline assignment: CDR1 SEHNR and CDR2 FQNEAQ (reference sequence). This CDR3 has 15 residues. Trimming took off 1 base at V and 1 base at J, with 11 bases between the two ends. Here the CDR3 reads CASSLDAGSSYEQYF. CDR3 DNA: TGTGCCAGCAGCTTAGATGCGGGAAGTTCCTACGAGCAGTACTTC.

The chain uses TRBV13 and TRBJ2-7; 7 nucleotides align to TRBD1. Looked up from germline, CDR1 is PRHDT and CDR2 is FYEKMQ (reference sequence). There are 14 residues in the CDR3. V was clipped by 5 bases and J by 3 bases; unmatched bases: 7. Here the CDR3 reads CASSLGTVVYEQYF. In DNA form, the CDR3 reads TGTGCCAGCAGCCTTGGGACAGTCGTCTACGAGCAGTACTTC.

This clonotype was observed a handful of times. The V call is TRBV7-2, the J call TRBJ1-1; no definite D call. CDR3 length: 13 amino acids. Germline V gene sequence: CDR1 SGHTA, CDR2 FQGNSA. Between the trimmed V and J ends, which lost 2 bases and 4 bases, there was a span of 8 bases. CDR3 region: CASSLKISTEAFF. The DNA of the CDR3 is TGTGCCAGCAGCTTAAAGATATCCACTGAAGCTTTCTTT.